In this sample, the clone carrying this T cell receptor beta chain turned up a few times. The antigen is unknown. The data belong to a study of cytomegalovirus exposure and HLA in healthy donors. Looking at the study overall: Out of roughly 170 million T cells, an earlier analysis found fewer than 140 million unique TCR beta sequences in total. Roughly 89 million unique TCR sequences came from HLA-typed donors in an early release.

The CDR3 is 14 residues long. The germline V and J ends were trimmed by 3 bases and 5 bases, with 13 bases remaining between them. Per germline, CDR1 KGHSH and CDR2 LQKENI. This PCR relied on a set of 60 Vbeta primers and 13 Jbeta primers. The data were produced by immunoSEQ multiplex PCR, yet TCRdb's version contains in-frame clones alone and is incomplete. The sample consists of approximately 210,000 clones, about four fifths of them appearing once. Study observations and caveats: When analyzed later, a missense DCLRE1C variant was found to be linked to TCR beta V- and J-gene trimming. Clonal expansion was found to be greater in HLA-associated TCR beta chains than in equally common others in a later analysis.

This rearrangement joins TRBV18 to TRBJ1-1, with D perhaps matching TRBD1 (5 bases). This receptor was identified in a woman in her forties or fifties in good health and CMV-seronegative. What was sequenced was PBMCs. The CDR3 protein is CASSPEVRGTEAFF. CDR3 nucleotide sequence: TGTGCCAGCTCACCTGAGGTTAGGGGAACTGAAGCTTTCTTT.